The sequence of this T cell receptor (beta chain) was determined in a study of neurological immune-mediated disorders. Noted time point: longitudinal time-point 2. The V and J ends lost 3 bases and 6 bases, in that order; junction bases with no gene match: 4. Germline CDR1 and CDR2: SGDLS and YYNGEE. The CDR3 is 14 residues long. A word on this clonotype: Its cognate antigen is unknown.

Synthesis of cDNA was performed by 5'RACE using 10-nucleotide random UMIs. Every sequencing run drew on 15-18 subjects and yielded over 190 million TCR-beta sequences. TCRdb reanalysed the 5' RACE reads using MiXCR and keeps one entry per CDR3 protein. The data hold some 30,000 distinct CDR3 sequences, with around 13% observed a single time. Study outcomes and limitations: TCR-beta repertoires seemed private in all groups, with no expanded CDR3 amino acid sequences shared. Patients with HTLV-1-associated myelopathy showed the most TCR clonal expansion. Those with multiple sclerosis showed the least, falling below healthy controls.

The chain links TRBV9 to TRBJ2-2; 8 bases agree with TRBD2. The sequenced sample was PBMCs. The TCR sequence derives from a woman aged 40-49 years in good health. CDR3 coding DNA: TGTGCCAGCAGCGCCTACGGGGGGGCCGGGGAGCTGTTTTTT. Amino acids: CASSAYGGAGELFF.